This is a list of T cell receptor beta chains from one sample in a study of OX40 agonist ivuxolimab in advanced cancers. Clones were sequenced by immunoSEQ multiplex PCR, and TCRdb holds only the in-frame ones, with some missing. The repertoire consists of 78,000 or so clones, with 80% to 95% occurring once and the leading ten covering roughly 0.44%. The material sequenced was CD4+ or CD8+ T cells sorted from blood, taken in a trial of the OX40 agonist ivuxolimab. These receptors all stem from an adult with an advanced solid tumor such as melanoma, head and neck, liver or kidney cancer. Both conserved end residues are part of each CDR3. D genes are given only for firm matches. Clone size is not always given. Where it is, it says once, few, many or a class for expanded clones.

clone size	J gene	V gene	D gene	CDR3 protein	CDR3 DNA
-	TRBJ2-7	TRBV29-1	TRBD1	CSVEDITRDRITYEQYF	TGCAGCGTTGAAGATATCACCCGGGACAGGATTACCTACGAGCAGTACTTC
-	TRBJ1-5	TRBV30	TRBD1	CAWSRTGVQPQHF	TGTGCCTGGAGTCGGACAGGGGTCCAGCCCCAGCATTTT
-	TRBJ2-1	TRBV13	TRBD2	CASSTAGSYNEQFF	TGTGCCAGCAGCACAGCGGGGTCCTACAATGAGCAGTTCTTC
-	TRBJ1-2	TRBV28	-	CASSSPQPNYGYTF	TGTGCCAGCAGTTCGCCACAGCCGAACTATGGCTACACCTTC
-	TRBJ2-2	TRBV12-5	TRBD2	CASQSPGLADTGELFF	TGTGCTAGTCAATCGCCGGGGCTAGCGGACACCGGGGAGCTGTTTTTT
-	TRBJ2-5	TRBV5-4	-	CASSLGLDLQETQYF	TGTGCCAGCAGCTTGGGGCTGGACCTCCAAGAGACCCAGTACTTC
-	TRBJ2-4	TRBV7-2	-	CASSLAVLAKNIQYF	TGTGCCAGCAGCTTGGCGGTGTTAGCCAAAAACATTCAGTACTTC
once	TRBJ2-3	TRBV18	TRBD2	CASSIGVAGTDTQYF	TGTGCCAGCTCCATCGGAGTAGCGGGAACAGATACGCAGTATTTT
-	TRBJ2-6	TRBV5-8	-	CASSLTAGANVLTF	TGTGCCAGCAGCTTGACGGCCGGGGCCAACGTCCTGACTTTC
-	TRBJ1-2	TRBV2	-	CASSESRLAEYYGYTF	TGTGCCAGCAGTGAATCCCGGTTGGCCGAATATTATGGCTACACCTTC
-	TRBJ1-1	TRBV11-3	TRBD1	CASSLGQGAPNTEAFF	TGTGCCAGCAGCTTAGGTCAGGGGGCCCCGAACACTGAAGCTTTCTTT
-	TRBJ2-3	TRBV27	TRBD1	CASSLIGTGVPDTQYF	TGTGCCAGCAGTTTAATTGGCACAGGGGTTCCAGATACGCAGTATTTT
-	TRBJ1-4	TRBV5-6	-	CASSSQGNNEKLFF	TGTGCCAGCAGCTCGCAGGGAAATAATGAAAAACTGTTTTTT
once	TRBJ2-2	TRBV19	-	CASMGEVARPSNTGELFF	TGTGCCAGTATGGGAGAGGTGGCTAGACCCTCGAACACCGGGGAGCTGTTTTTT
once	TRBJ2-3	TRBV7-9	-	CASRPTYNEGPDTQYF	TGTGCCAGCAGGCCCACTTACAACGAGGGCCCAGATACGCAGTATTTT
-	TRBJ2-7	TRBV4-3	-	CASSQVFDRPYEQYF	TGCGCCAGCAGCCAAGTTTTTGACAGGCCATACGAGCAGTACTTC
-	TRBJ1-5	TRBV27	TRBD1	CASAPKGTGSYSNQPQHF	TGTGCCAGCGCCCCTAAAGGGACAGGGTCCTATAGCAATCAGCCCCAGCATTTT
few	TRBJ2-3	TRBV6-6	-	CASSYGRFSSTDTQYF	TGTGCCAGCAGTTACGGGCGTTTCTCTAGCACAGATACGCAGTATTTT
once	TRBJ1-1	TRBV6-1	-	CASRSSGSSTEAFF	TGTGCCAGCAGGTCGTCAGGGTCGTCCACTGAAGCTTTCTTT
-	TRBJ1-6	TRBV27	TRBD1	CASSLSAGQGTLPLHF	TGTGCCAGCAGTTTATCGGCGGGACAGGGAACTTTACCCCTCCACTTT
-	TRBJ2-1	TRBV2	TRBD2	CASSAGGSYNEQFF	TGTGCCAGCAGTGCGGGAGGTTCGTACAATGAGCAGTTCTTC
-	TRBJ2-2	TRBV19	-	CASSLRGPDTGELFF	TGTGCCAGTAGTCTACGGGGGCCCGACACCGGGGAGCTGTTTTTT
-	TRBJ2-3	TRBV6-5	-	CASSRQGLSTDTQYF	TGTGCCAGCAGCAGACAGGGACTTAGCACAGATACGCAGTATTTT
-	TRBJ2-7	TRBV5-5	-	CASSLNSDSYEQYF	TGTGCCAGCAGCTTGAACAGCGACTCCTACGAGCAGTACTTC
-	TRBJ2-5	TRBV9	TRBD2	CASSVAWREAAWAQYF	TGTGCCAGCAGCGTAGCTTGGCGGGAGGCCGCATGGGCCCAGTACTTC
once	TRBJ2-5	TRBV5-6	TRBD2	CASSWTSGRWETQYF	TGTGCCAGCAGCTGGACTAGCGGGAGGTGGGAGACCCAGTACTTC
-	TRBJ2-1	TRBV11-2	-	CASSLAWQNNEQFF	TGTGCCAGCAGCTTAGCGTGGCAAAACAATGAGCAGTTCTTC
once	TRBJ2-7	TRBV18	-	CASSPPTLAGYEQYF	TGTGCCAGCTCACCACCAACTTTGGCGGGGTACGAGCAGTACTTC
once	TRBJ2-4	TRBV9	-	CASSGRDSVGNIQYF	TGTGCCAGCAGCGGCCGGGACTCCGTGGGAAACATTCAGTACTTC
few	TRBJ1-1	TRBV2	-	CASHLANTEAFF	TGTGCCAGCCATCTTGCGAACACTGAAGCTTTCTTT
-	TRBJ2-5	TRBV5-4	-	CASSLELWAEQETQYF	TGTGCCAGCAGCTTGGAGTTATGGGCCGAACAAGAGACCCAGTACTTC
-	TRBJ2-7	TRBV27	-	CASSLKAVSYEQYF	TGTGCCAGCAGTTTAAAAGCGGTTTCCTACGAGCAGTACTTC
-	TRBJ1-1	TRBV6-1	TRBD1	CASSKTGALNAEAFF	TGTGCCAGCAGTAAGACAGGGGCTCTGAACGCTGAAGCTTTCTTT
-	TRBJ2-7	TRBV12-2	-	CASRSPRGPSYEQYF	TGTGCAAGTCGCTCCCCCAGGGGGCCCTCCTACGAGCAGTACTTC
-	TRBJ2-5	TRBV6-6	TRBD2	CASSSGGEETQYF	TGTGCCAGCAGTTCTGGGGGGGAAGAGACCCAGTACTTC
-	TRBJ2-3	TRBV7-2	TRBD1	CASSSRPGTGPRTDTQYF	TGTGCCAGCAGCTCCCGTCCCGGGACAGGGCCGCGCACAGATACGCAGTATTTT
-	TRBJ2-7	TRBV2	-	CAIKGKVGSYEQYF	TGTGCCATCAAAGGGAAGGTGGGATCCTACGAGCAGTACTTC
-	TRBJ1-1	TRBV5-1	-	CASSLLQDLNTEAFF	TGCGCCAGCAGCTTGTTACAGGACCTGAACACTGAAGCTTTCTTT
-	TRBJ1-3	TRBV19	-	CASTPGGPNPQSSGNTIYF	TGTGCCAGTACCCCTGGGGGGCCCAACCCACAGAGCTCTGGAAACACCATATATTTT
-	TRBJ2-1	TRBV5-4	-	CAVGGNEQFF	TGTGCCGTCGGGGGCAATGAGCAGTTCTTC
once	TRBJ1-2	TRBV19	TRBD1	CASTSLWTGDDYGYTF	TGTGCCAGTACCAGCCTTTGGACAGGGGACGACTATGGCTACACCTTC
-	TRBJ2-5	TRBV10-2	TRBD2	CASSGSVLAGAMLETQYF	TGCGCCAGCAGTGGGTCCGTACTAGCGGGAGCGATGTTGGAGACCCAGTACTTC
-	TRBJ2-4	TRBV7-2	TRBD2	CASSSSGSGRPVDF	TGTGCCAGCAGCTCTTCTGGTAGCGGGCGCCCGGTAGACTTC
-	TRBJ1-1	TRBV28	-	CASSLWGGRVDTEAFF	TGTGCCAGCAGTTTATGGGGTGGCAGGGTAGATACTGAAGCTTTCTTT
-	TRBJ2-1	TRBV12-5	TRBD2	CASGPPSGIPYNEQFF	TGTGCTAGTGGGCCTCCAAGCGGGATACCCTACAATGAGCAGTTCTTC
-	TRBJ2-7	TRBV30	-	CAWSVRYEQYF	TGTGCCTGGAGTGTAAGGTACGAGCAGTACTTC
-	TRBJ2-7	TRBV10-3	TRBD1	CAISGTGSYEQYF	TGTGCCATCAGCGGGACAGGTAGCTACGAGCAGTACTTC
-	TRBJ2-3	TRBV30	-	CAWSVLDTQYF	TGTGCCTGGAGTGTACTAGATACGCAGTATTTT
-	TRBJ2-1	TRBV4-1	TRBD2	CASSRVSSGRFYEQFF	TGCGCCAGCAGCCGTGTTAGTAGCGGGAGGTTCTATGAGCAGTTCTTC
-	TRBJ2-7	TRBV7-2	-	CASTDSYEQYF	TGTGCCAGCACAGACTCCTACGAGCAGTACTTC
-	TRBJ1-1	TRBV6-5	TRBD1	CASSYSAGGHTEAFF	TGTGCCAGCAGTTACTCGGCAGGGGGCCACACTGAAGCTTTCTTT
-	TRBJ2-5	TRBV19	-	CASSFDRQETQYF	TGTGCCAGTAGTTTTGACAGGCAAGAGACCCAGTACTTC
-	TRBJ1-1	TRBV2	-	CASSGQTGFAEAFF	TGTGCCAGCAGTGGGCAGACAGGATTTGCTGAAGCTTTCTTT
-	TRBJ1-1	TRBV7-9	-	CASSLVSLLPDRRNTEAFF	TGTGCCAGCAGCTTAGTCAGCCTCCTCCCTGACAGGCGGAACACTGAAGCTTTCTTT